This TCR beta chain was found in a study of regulatory T cells in long-lasting Graves disease. Looking at the study overall: Patients with persistent Graves' disease had over 5 years of antithyroid drugs and persistent TSH receptor antibodies. Broader study findings: Persistent-disease Graves' patients showed less TCR diversity than new cases.

Specified time point: persistent/refractory GD, antithyroid drugs over 5 years with positive TRAb. Extracted RNA from PBMCs served as the source of the TCR library. CDR1 is SGHAT and CDR2 is FQNNGV in the germline V gene. This CDR3 region has 12 residues. Trimming took off 5 bases at V and 6 bases at J, with 10 bases between the two ends. This clonotype was seen repeatedly, ten times or more. The antigen is not known. Arm-PCR of CDR3 regions with iRepertoire HTBI primers generated TCR beta libraries. Study processing details: Looking across samples, the authors found some 60 TRBV and fewer than 15 TRBJ segments. In TCRdb, the multiplex PCR reads were re-called with MiXCR into one record per CDR3 protein. TCRdb assigned the V and J calls; the authors' analysis was not used. This table has around 500,000 distinct CDR3 sequences, about a fifth appearing once.

This sequence originates from a female donor with Graves disease. The source was peripheral blood mononuclear cells (PBMCs), collected when the disease was refractory, from a patient treated with antithyroid drugs. The chain joins TRBV11-2 to TRBJ1-2, with D possibly being TRBD1 (5 bases). The CDR3 protein is CASSDDSDGYTF. The CDR3 bases are TGTGCCAGCAGCGACGACAGTGATGGCTACACCTTC.